The present T cell receptor beta chain was sequenced within a study of read filtering for tumor transcriptome and immune sequencing. As for the study in general: 8 patients were R-ISS I, roughly 15 were R-ISS II, more than five were R-ISS III. Whole-transcriptome libraries were prepared after DNase treatment. IR-seq gave about 3.5 to 10.27 million TCR reads per sample; RNA-seq gave about 80 to 1,300. Study results and limitations: This fraction held mixed bone marrow immune cells after CD138-negative sorting.

V was cut by 5 bases and J by 6 bases, with 11 bases left in between. The CDR3 covers 12 residues. CDR1 is SGHTA, CDR2 FQGNSA, per germline. The library was built from about 400 ng RNA with molecular barcoded adaptors for alpha/delta and beta/gamma chains. Using its own MiXCR run on the reads, TCRdb lists one record per CDR3 protein. The repertoire holds 50,000 or so distinct CDR3 sequences, with over 9% as singletons. This clonotype was counted ten times or more. Its antigen is unknown. The chain joins TRBV7-2 to TRBJ2-7, with unresolved D. Material for sequencing was a population of CD138-negative cells sorted from bone marrow. The receptor's source is a donor older than 35 with multiple myeloma. The DNA for the CDR3 is TGTGCCAGCAGCCCGGATAAGGGCGAGCAGTACTTC. Amino acid sequence: CASSPDKGEQYF.